This T cell receptor beta chain comes out of a study of resident and recirculating memory T cells in vitiligo. Clones were read by immunoSEQ multiplex PCR, and TCRdb kept only the in-frame ones, dropping some. Found here are 70,000 to 75,000 clones, roughly nine tenths of them singletons; the top ten hold around 4.7%. Regarding the study as a whole: Clonality differed among vitiligo lesions, with no unique dominant clone.

Comments on this clone: The antigen is not known.

CDR3 length: 14 residues. Trimming left V 1 base short and J 0 bases short, with 6 bases between. Per germline, CDR1 SGHTA and CDR2 FQGNSA. This receptor was obtained from a male donor with vitiligo. The rearrangement links TRBV7-2 to TRBJ1-1; tentatively, D is TRBD1 (5 bases). Sequences were obtained from blood. CDR3 amino acids: CASSLGGVNTEAFF. In DNA form, the CDR3 reads TGTGCCAGCAGCTTAGGGGGCGTGAACACTGAAGCTTTCTTT. The variable domain in full, with the rest retrieved from reference TRBV7-2 and TRBJ1-1, is GAGVSQSPSNKVTEKGKDVELRCDPISGHTALYWYRQSLGQGLEFLIYFQGNSAPDKSGLPSDRFSAERTGGSVSTLTIQRTQQEDSAVYLCASSLGGVNTEAFFGQGTRLTVV.